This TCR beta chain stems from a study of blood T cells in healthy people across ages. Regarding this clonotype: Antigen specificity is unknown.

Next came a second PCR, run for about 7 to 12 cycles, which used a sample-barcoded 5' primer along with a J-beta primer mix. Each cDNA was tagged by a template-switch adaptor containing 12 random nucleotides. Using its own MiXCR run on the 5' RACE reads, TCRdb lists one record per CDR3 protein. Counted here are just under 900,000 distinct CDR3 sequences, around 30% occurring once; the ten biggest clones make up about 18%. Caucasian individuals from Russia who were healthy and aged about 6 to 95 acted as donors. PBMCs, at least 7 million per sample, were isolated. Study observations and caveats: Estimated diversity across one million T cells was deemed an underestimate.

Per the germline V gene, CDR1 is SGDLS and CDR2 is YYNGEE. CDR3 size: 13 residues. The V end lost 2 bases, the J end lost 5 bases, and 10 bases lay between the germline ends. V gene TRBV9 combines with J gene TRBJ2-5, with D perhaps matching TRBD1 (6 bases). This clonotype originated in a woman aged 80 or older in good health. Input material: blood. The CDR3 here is CASSVAQGETQYF. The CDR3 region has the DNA TGTGCCAGCAGCGTGGCCCAGGGGGAGACCCAGTACTTC.